A single sample is the source of the 8 T cell receptor beta chains below, sequenced in a study of blood T cell repertoires in COVID-19. Using immunoSEQ multiplex PCR, the repertoire was profiled, and TCRdb retains in-frame clones only, with some absent. The sample contains 140,000 or so clones, 81% of which appear only once. Sequencing was performed on peripheral blood. Receptors were obtained from a human donor in a cohort sampled during active COVID-19.

This chain connects TRBV11-2 to TRBJ1-3, with 7 bases that match TRBD1. The CDR3 has 15 residues. Germline CDR1 reads SGHAT; CDR2 reads FQNNGV. V shed 1 base, J shed 2 bases, and the junction held 2 bases outside the gene matches. Here the CDR3 DNA reads TGTGCCAGCAGCTTAGGACAGGGAGCTGGAAACACCATATATTTT. Translation gives CASSLGQGAGNTIYF.

In regard to this clone: Other DNA sequences in the same sample also yield this CDR3. This chain joins TRBV7-9 and TRBJ1-2; possibly TRBD1 for D (5 bases). Germline CDR1 SEHNR, CDR2 FQNEAQ (reference sequence). Deletions cut 2 bases from V and 4 bases from J, with 5 bases between. The CDR3 is made up of 12 amino acids. CDR3 residues: CASSLQGYGYTF. The CDR3 bases are TGTGCCAGCAGCTTACAGGGCTATGGCTACACCTTC.

V is TRBV5-1 and J is TRBJ1-3; D remains ambiguous. The CDR3 sequence is 14 residues long. The germline CDR1 and CDR2 sequences are SGHRS and YFSETQ. The V and J ends lost 2 bases and 1 base respectively, with 7 bases between them. The DNA of the CDR3 is TGCGCCAGCAGCTTTGACGGGTCTGGAAACACCATATATTTT. Protein: CASSFDGSGNTIYF.

A note on this clone: An end of the junction does not agree with germline; a read error may underlie this. The chain couples TRBV2 to TRBJ2-7, with 9 bases that match TRBD1. Germline CDR1 reads SNHLY; CDR2 reads FYNNEI. The CDR3 is 12 amino acids. CDR3: CASSGWEGTGFF. CDR3 nucleotides: TGTGCCAGCAGTGGATGGGAGGGGACAGGGTTTTTC.

This sequence joins TRBV28 and TRBJ2-2; 11 bases align to TRBD1. Trimming at V came to 5 bases and at J to 6 bases, leaving 5 bases not matched to a gene. The CDR3 totals 15 residues. Germline-derived CDR1 and CDR2 are MDHEN and SYDVKM. The DNA for the CDR3 is TGTGCCAGCAGTACTCCGGGACAGGGGGCCGGGGAGCTGTTTTTT. It translates to CASSTPGQGAGELFF.

This clone was detected only a few times. This sequence joins TRBV6-5 and TRBJ2-3; no definite D call. V lost 5 bases, J lost 2 bases, and 11 bases lay in between. The CDR3 loop spans 14 amino acids. Germline V gene data show CDR1 as MNHEY and CDR2 as SVGAGI. CDR3 DNA sequence: TGTGCCAGCAGTAGCTTTGGAGTCACAGATACGCAGTATTTT. Protein product: CASSSFGVTDTQYF.

V and J are TRBV13 and TRBJ1-1; no reliable D call. CDR3 size: 13 residues. Germline assignment: CDR1 PRHDT and CDR2 FYEKMQ (reference sequence). The V and J ends lost 1 base and 1 base respectively, with 4 bases between them. The CDR3 DNA follows: TGTGCCAGCAGCTTAGTTCGGAACACTGAAGCTTTCTTT. Translating it yields CASSLVRNTEAFF.

This chain connects TRBV21-1 to TRBJ1-1; the D call TRBD1 from the table was never checked on the DNA. TRBV21-1 is a pseudogene locus. The length of the CDR3 is 15 residues. The CDR3 spells CASSKKNRWGAEAFF. Written as DNA, the CDR3 is TGTGCCAGCAGCAAAAAAAATAGGTGGGGCGCTGAAGCTTTCTTT.